What follows are 20 T cell receptor beta chains derived from one specimen sequenced in a study of blood T cell repertoires in COVID-19. This table comes from immunoSEQ multiplex PCR, and its TCRdb copy is limited to in-frame clones, with some not included. This table has roughly 250,000 clones, roughly 88% appearing once. Sequenced material: peripheral blood. These receptors originate from a woman aged 25 to 45 with acute or convalescent COVID-19.

The chain recombines TRBV5-5 with TRBJ2-5, with a tentative D call TRBD1 (6 bases). The V gene lost 2 bases and the J gene lost 0 bases, with 8 bases spanning the gap. CDR3 length: 14 amino acids. Germline V gene sequence: CDR1 SGHKS, CDR2 YYEKEE (reference sequence). The CDR3 here is CASSLQGNQETQYF. The CDR3 DNA reads as TGTGCCAGCAGCTTACAGGGAAACCAAGAGACCCAGTACTTC. Looking up the rest from reference TRBV5-5 and TRBJ2-5 gives the full variable domain: DAGVTQSPTHLIKTRGQQVTLRCSPISGHKSVSWYQQVLGQGPQFIFQYYEKEERGRGNFPDRFSARQFPNYSSELNVNALLLGDSALYLCASSLQGNQETQYFGPGTRLLVL.

The rearrangement uses TRBV5-6 and TRBJ1-5; D is unclear. This CDR3 is built from 15 residues. V dropped 1 base and J dropped 4 bases, with 12 bases sitting between them. Per germline, CDR1 SGHDT and CDR2 YYEEEE. As DNA, the CDR3 is TGTGCCAGCAGCTTGTCCAGGCCTGGTAATCAGCCCCAGCATTTT. Protein product: CASSLSRPGNQPQHF.

The chain carries TRBV5-1 and TRBJ2-5, with D tentatively TRBD1 (6 bases). Germline loops: CDR1 SGHRS, CDR2 YFSETQ. V shed 3 bases and J shed 4 bases, with 28 bases lying between them. There are 19 residues in the CDR3. The CDR3 reads CASSSTITTTGRNTETQYF. CDR3 DNA sequence: TGCGCCAGCAGCTCTACCATCACTACTACAGGGCGGAATACAGAGACCCAGTACTTC.

V usage is TRBV7-2 and J usage is TRBJ1-1; 11 nucleotides match TRBD1. CDR3 size: 14 residues. CDR1 and CDR2 from the germline V gene are SGHTA and FQGNSA. The ends lost 5 bases at V and 4 bases at J; junction bases unmatched: 3. Here the CDR3 reads CASSAGTGGTEAFF. CDR3 DNA sequence: TGTGCCAGCAGCGCCGGGACAGGGGGCACTGAAGCTTTCTTT.

The chain joins TRBV4-3 to TRBJ2-4; TRBD1 agrees at 10 bases. With V trimmed by 4 bases and J by 6 bases, 6 bases remained unmatched. This CDR3 spans 15 amino acids. CDR1 is LGHNA and CDR2 is YSLEER in the germline V gene. DNA for the CDR3: TGCGCCAGCAGCCCGGGACAGGGGATTGGAAACATTCAGTACTTC. Translating it yields CASSPGQGIGNIQYF.

In this sample, this clone turned up once. The chain recombines TRBV18 with TRBJ1-3; TRBD1 is a possible D gene (6 bases). The CDR3 sequence is 14 residues long. CDR1 is KGHSH and CDR2 is LQKENI in the germline V gene. V lost 3 bases and J 2 bases, leaving 8 bases between the germline ends. The CDR3 loop reads CASSPKGAGNTIYF. DNA for the CDR3: TGTGCCAGCTCACCGAAGGGGGCTGGAAACACCATATATTTT.

This chain connects TRBV18 to TRBJ1-5, with D perhaps matching TRBD1 (6 bases). This CDR3 spans 15 amino acids. Germline V lookup: CDR1 KGHSH, CDR2 LQKENI. The germline V and J ends were trimmed by 6 bases and 1 base, with 13 bases remaining between them. In nucleotides, the CDR3 is TGTGCCAGCTCCCTGGACAGAATAAGCAATCAGCCCCAGCATTTT. Encoded protein: CASSLDRISNQPQHF.

This clone was detected a few times. This chain uses TRBV6-2 or TRBV6-3 with TRBJ1-5; a possible D gene is TRBD1 (5 bases). The V end lost 5 bases, the J end lost 3 bases, and 23 bases lay between the germline ends. Germline V lookup: CDR1 MNHEY, CDR2 SVGEGT. The CDR3 is made up of 18 amino acids. The CDR3 reads CASSPLRGQGGSNQPQHF. The DNA of the CDR3 is TGTGCCAGCAGTCCACTACGAGGACAAGGTGGTTCCAATCAGCCCCAGCATTTT.

J is TRBJ2-7 and V is TRBV19, with 11 bases matching TRBD1. Germline loops: CDR1 LNHDA, CDR2 SQIVND (reference sequence). The trim removed 6 bases at V and 2 bases at J, leaving 9 bases unmatched. This CDR3 has 16 amino acids. The CDR3 reads CASRGLTDRGPYEQYF. CDR3 coding DNA: TGTGCCAGTAGGGGGCTTACGGACAGGGGGCCCTACGAGCAGTACTTC.

The rearrangement uses TRBV20-1 and TRBJ2-7; 14 positions agree with TRBD2. The trim removed 3 bases at V and 0 bases at J, leaving 7 bases unmatched. CDR3 length: 17 residues. Germline V gives CDR1 DFQATT, CDR2 SNEGSKA (reference sequence). The CDR3 DNA reads as TGCAGTGCTAGTGGACTAGCGGGAGGCTTTGCCTCCTACGAGCAGTACTTC. Translated, it gives CSASGLAGGFASYEQYF.

The chain combines TRBV5-1 with TRBJ2-2; weak D call: TRBD1 (6 bases). Per the germline V gene, CDR1 is SGHRS and CDR2 is YFSETQ. The CDR3 consists of 15 residues. Trimming stripped 4 bases from V and 0 bases from J, with 10 bases between. CDR3 amino acids: CASSLQGTNTGELFF. For the CDR3, the DNA is TGCGCCAGCAGCCTACAGGGTACGAACACCGGGGAGCTGTTTTTT. Supplemented by reference TRBV5-1 and TRBJ2-2, the full variable domain reads KAGVTQTPRYLIKTRGQQVTLSCSPISGHRSVSWYQQTPGQGLQFLFEYFSETQRNKGNFPGRFSGRQFSNSRSEMNVSTLELGDSALYLCASSLQGTNTGELFFGEGSRLTVL.

Comments on this clone: The junction shows a germline mismatch at one end, possibly a read error. This rearrangement joins TRBV7-7 to TRBJ2-5, with D maybe TRBD2 (5 bases). This CDR3 has 16 amino acids. Germline assignment: CDR1 SSHAT and CDR2 FNYEAQ (reference sequence). The CDR3 bases are TGTGCTAGCAGCCGGACTTGGACTGCGCCGCAAGAGACCCAGTACTTC. This encodes CASSRTWTAPQETQYF.

This chain connects TRBV11-3 to TRBJ2-7; TRBD1 aligns across 8 bases. The CDR3 is 14 residues long. With V trimmed by 2 bases and J by 3 bases, 3 bases remained unmatched. CDR1 and CDR2 (germline): SGHNT, YENEEA. In nucleotides, the CDR3 is TGTGCCAGCAGCTTACCGGACAGGGACTACGAGCAGTACTTC. It is translated as CASSLPDRDYEQYF.

This clone was counted a single time. The chain uses TRBV7-9 and TRBJ1-2; D gene ambiguous. This CDR3 has 12 residues. V lost 3 bases and J 2 bases, leaving 4 bases between the germline ends. Germline CDR1 and CDR2: SEHNR and FQNEAQ (reference sequence). Here the CDR3 reads CASSFQNYGYTF. CDR3 in DNA: TGTGCCAGCAGCTTTCAGAACTATGGCTACACCTTC. Full variable domain (rest looked up from reference TRBV7-9 and TRBJ1-2): DTGVSQNPRHKITKRGQNVTFRCDPISEHNRLYWYRQTLGQGPEFLTYFQNEAQLEKSRLLSDRFSAERPKGSFSTLEIQRTEQGDSAMYLCASSFQNYGYTFGSGTRLTVV.

The V call is TRBV3-1 (or the pseudogene TRBV3-2), the J call TRBJ1-2, with D perhaps TRBD1 (5 bases). V was trimmed by 1 base and J by 6 bases, leaving 15 bases between them. The CDR3 has 15 residues. The germline gives CDR1 LGHDT, CDR2 YNNKEL (reference sequence). CDR3: CASSQVMWGTHGYTF. The CDR3 bases are TGTGCCAGCAGCCAAGTTATGTGGGGGACTCATGGCTACACCTTC.

V usage is TRBV6-1 and J usage is TRBJ1-3; 7 nucleotides align to TRBD1. The CDR3 is made up of 21 amino acids. V shed 2 bases, J shed 5 bases, and the junction held 24 bases outside the gene matches. Germline V gives CDR1 MNHNS, CDR2 SASEGT. The chain's CDR3 is CASSEFGKGTVSSRNRNTIYF. The CDR3 DNA reads as TGTGCCAGCAGTGAATTCGGGAAGGGGACAGTATCGTCGAGAAATAGAAACACCATATATTTT.

J is TRBJ2-2 and V is TRBV24-1; TRBD2 matches at 10 bases. CDR1 and CDR2 from the germline V gene are KGHDR and SFDVKD. The CDR3 spans 15 residues. The ends lost 3 bases at V and 6 bases at J; junction bases unmatched: 3. The CDR3 DNA follows: TGTGCCACCAGTGATGAAACTAGCGGGGCCGGGGAGCTGTTTTTT. It codes for CATSDETSGAGELFF.

The chain joins TRBV19 to TRBJ1-5; D gene ambiguous. Trimming stripped 0 bases from V and 3 bases from J, with 9 bases between. The CDR3 contains 15 residues. Germline V CDR1 and CDR2: LNHDA, SQIVND (reference sequence). The CDR3 nucleotides are TGTGCCAGTAGTATAGATCTACAGCTCAATCAGCCCCAGCATTTT. Protein sequence: CASSIDLQLNQPQHF.

The count of this clone is one. The rearrangement uses TRBV24-1 and TRBJ2-5; TRBD1 agrees at 10 bases. V lost 3 bases to trimming and J lost 4 bases; unmatched junction nucleotides: 4. The CDR3 has 15 residues. CDR1 and CDR2 from the germline V gene are KGHDR and SFDVKD. This CDR3 is CATSDDRGQVETQYF. The CDR3 DNA sequence: TGTGCCACCAGTGATGACAGGGGGCAGGTAGAGACCCAGTACTTC.

This chain links TRBV25-1 with TRBJ2-7, with D possibly being TRBD2 (6 bases). The CDR3 consists of 15 residues. The V end lost 3 bases, the J end lost 0 bases, and 12 bases lay between the germline ends. Germline CDR1 MGHDK, CDR2 SYGVNS. CDR3 coding DNA: TGTGCCAGCAGTGAGCCGGGAGTTAGCTCCTACGAGCAGTACTTC. Its protein is CASSEPGVSSYEQYF.